This TCR beta chain was recorded in a study of response to subunit inactivated influenza vaccine. TCRdb re-derived calls from the RT-PCR reads in MiXCR, one entry per CDR3 protein. The table lists approximately 700,000 distinct CDR3 sequences, about 14% of them singletons, with around 6.5% in the top ten. The V gene end was trimmed by 2 bases and the J gene end by 9 bases; junction bases not matched to a gene: 4. This CDR3 contains 14 residues. The V and J genes are TRBV12-3 or TRBV12-4 and TRBJ2-2; TRBD1 matches 9 bases. The material was PBMCs from blood, obtained about 14 days before vaccination. The sequence was obtained from a man aged 45 to 65 who received an inactivated influenza vaccine. The CDR3 sequence: CASSLSDRGRELFF. CDR3 DNA sequence: TGTGCCAGCAGTTTATCGGACAGGGGCCGGGAGCTGTTTTTT.